The sequence of this T cell receptor beta chain was determined in a study of T-cell memory formation after mild COVID-19. General study points: The appearance of some responding clones in pre-infection memory suggested that cross-reactive memory joined. Day 15 to 85 contracting clones showed balanced CD4/CD8; later expanders leaned CD4+.

Amplification by 5'RACE using constant-segment primers produced TCR alpha and TCR beta cDNA libraries that carried sample barcodes and UMIs. One entry per CDR3 protein, called by TCRdb with MiXCR from the 5' RACE reads. The repertoire holds roughly 250,000 distinct CDR3 sequences, with 15% to 20% as singletons. On this clonotype: The target antigen is unknown.

This clonotype was obtained from a man in his late teens or twenties who had mild COVID-19 (a few samples of this study predate the infection). Cell type and time point are not known. The material sequenced was PBMCs or a T cell subset sorted from them (not recorded which).

The CDR3 spells CASSRTGTATNEKLFF. The CDR3 DNA is TGTGCCAGCAGTCGGACAGGGACGGCAACTAATGAAAAACTGTTTTTT. The genes are TRBV25-1 and TRBJ1-4, with 8 bases fitting TRBD1. The CDR3 extends over 16 amino acids. The V gene's germline CDR1 is MGHDK and CDR2 SYGVNS. Unmatched junction bases numbered 5, after V lost 5 bases and J lost 0 bases. The full variable domain, its missing parts supplied by reference TRBV25-1 and TRBJ1-4, is EADIYQTPRYLVIGTGKKITLECSQTMGHDKMYWYQQDPGMELHLIHYSYGVNSTEKGDLSSESTVSRIRTEHFPLTLESARPSHTSQYLCASSRTGTATNEKLFFGSGTQLSVL.